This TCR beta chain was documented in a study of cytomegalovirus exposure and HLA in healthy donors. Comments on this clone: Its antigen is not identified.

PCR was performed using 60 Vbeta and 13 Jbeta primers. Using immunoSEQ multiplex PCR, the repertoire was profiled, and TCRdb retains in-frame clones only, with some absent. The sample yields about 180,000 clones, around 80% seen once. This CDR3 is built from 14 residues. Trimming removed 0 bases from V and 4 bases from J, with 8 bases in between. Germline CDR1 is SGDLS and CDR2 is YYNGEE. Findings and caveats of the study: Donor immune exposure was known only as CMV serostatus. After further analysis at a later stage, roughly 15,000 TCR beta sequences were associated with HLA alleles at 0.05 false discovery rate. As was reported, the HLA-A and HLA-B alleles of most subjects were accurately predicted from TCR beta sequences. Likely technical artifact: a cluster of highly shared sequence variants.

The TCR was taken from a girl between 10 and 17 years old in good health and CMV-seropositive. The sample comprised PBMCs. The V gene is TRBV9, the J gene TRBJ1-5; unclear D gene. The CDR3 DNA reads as TGTGCCAGCAGCGTAGGGGCAGCAAATCAGCCCCAGCATTTT. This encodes CASSVGAANQPQHF. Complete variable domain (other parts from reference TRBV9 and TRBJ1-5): DSGVTQTPKHLITATGQRVTLRCSPRSGDLSVYWYQQSLDQGLQFLIQYYNGEERAKGNILERFSAQQFPDLHSELNLSSLELGDSALYFCASSVGAANQPQHFGDGTRLSIL.